This T cell receptor beta chain is drawn from a study of T cell responses to AZD1222 COVID-19 vaccine. Study-level points and caveats: At baseline, just a handful of AZD1222 recipients tested seropositive. Spike-specific TCRs gained breadth and depth after people received two AZD1222 doses. In all cases, repertoires were sampled only after the peak T cell response.

The ends were cut back, 0 bases at V and 1 base at J, with 3 bases in the middle. CDR3 length: 13 amino acids. Germline V gene sequence: CDR1 SNHLY, CDR2 FYNNEI. The protocol was immunoSEQ multiplex PCR, while the TCRdb copy is restricted to in-frame clones and leaves out a portion. The sample carries around 150,000 clones, roughly 90% recorded once. Concerning this clone: Its antigen is still unknown.

This TCR was recovered from an adult who received the AZD1222 COVID-19 vaccine. The V call is TRBV2, the J call TRBJ1-1; D gene unclear. The sample here was peripheral blood, taken 28 days after the second AZD1222 dose. CDR3 loop: CASSEAQNTEAFF. As DNA, the CDR3 is TGTGCCAGCAGTGAAGCGCAGAACACTGAAGCTTTCTTT.